The following is a T cell receptor beta chain sequence with its context. The antigen is not known. Regions amplified from RNA transcripts were the TCR beta CDR3 regions. The study used the HTBI primer set for a first-round RT-PCR of the TCR CDR3. TCRdb redid the calling of the multiplex PCR reads with MiXCR, one entry per CDR3 protein. The data contain a few hundred thousand distinct CDR3 sequences, roughly 50% of them singletons. These data are taken from a study of T cells in Graves' hyperthyroidism and ophthalmopathy. Study results and caveats: Appearing also in blood were most of the thyroid clonotypes expanded above 0.001. Ophthalmopathy cases were set apart from stable hyperthyroidism by a 13 V-J model. The model identified upcoming ophthalmopathy a median approximately six months ahead of onset.

The CDR3 sequence is 17 residues long. The germline CDR1 and CDR2 sequences are SEHNR and FQNEAQ (reference sequence). Trimming removed 5 bases from V and 7 bases from J, with 27 bases in between. Patients with uncontrolled infections, other autoimmune diseases, pregnancy or lactation were excluded. The J gene is TRBJ2-7, the V gene TRBV7-9, with D tentatively TRBD1 (5 bases). This sequence was found in a woman aged 18-30 years with Graves' hyperthyroidism. Sequenced material: peripheral blood or thyroid tissue (not recorded which). The CDR3 region has the DNA TGTGCCAGCAGCCAGCAGGGCGACTTAGGCCTAAGGCGTGAGCAGTACTTC. Its protein is CASSQQGDLGLRREQYF.